Listed below are T cell receptor beta chains from one sample, sequenced in a study of blood T cell repertoires in COVID-19. Sequencing used immunoSEQ multiplex PCR; TCRdb keeps in-frame clones, though not all of them. The profile shows tens of thousands of clones, around 80% of them singletons. Sequenced: peripheral blood. These receptors came from a man in his forties or fifties with acute or convalescent COVID-19. Both conserved end residues are part of each CDR3. A D gene is named only where the DNA matches it firmly. Not all rows give a size; the values are once, few, many and, for expanded clones, a class.

J gene,D gene,clone size,V gene,CDR3 DNA,CDR3 protein
TRBJ1-2,NA,few,TRBV9,TGTGCCAGCAGCCTAAACACTATGACAGGCGAGGGTTATGGCTACACCTTC,CASSLNTMTGEGYGYTF
TRBJ1-6,NA,NA,TRBV6-4,TGTGCCAGCAGTGACTATAGGGGCGCCTCACCCCTCCACTTT,CASSDYRGASPLHF
TRBJ2-1,TRBD2,once,TRBV7-3,TGTGCCAGCAGCCTGCTCGGACTAGCCTCGGGGGTCGAGCAGTTCTTC,CASSLLGLASGVEQFF
TRBJ1-5,NA,NA,TRBV28,TGTGCCAGCAGGAGCCCTAGCAATCAGCCCCAGCATTTT,CASRSPSNQPQHF
TRBJ1-2,TRBD1,few,TRBV9,TGTGCCAGCACTATGACAGGGAACTATGGCTACACCTTC,CASTMTGNYGYTF
TRBJ2-7,TRBD1,NA,TRBV29-1,TGCAGCGTTCGACAGGGAGATGGCTACGAGCAGTACTTC,CSVRQGDGYEQYF
TRBJ1-1,TRBD1,NA,TRBV9,TGTGCCAGCAGCATATTTTCGACAGGGACGAGAGGAGCTTTCTTT,CASSIFSTGTRGAFF
TRBJ1-1,NA,NA,TRBV9,TGTGCCAGCAGCGGCCGGGACATCGTTGGCACTGAAGCTTTCTTT,CASSGRDIVGTEAFF
TRBJ1-5,NA,few,TRBV4-2,TGTGCCAGCAGCCAAGACCTGGGGGCACGCCAGCCCCAGCATTTT,CASSQDLGARQPQHF
TRBJ2-2,TRBD1,few,TRBV9,TGTGCCAGCAGCCACCGGGACAGGGAAATCGGGGAGCTGTTTTTT,CASSHRDREIGELFF
TRBJ1-3,TRBD1,NA,TRBV10-3,TGTACCATCAGGGGAGTACAGGGGGACGGAAACACCATATATTTT,CTIRGVQGDGNTIYF
TRBJ2-6,TRBD1,NA,TRBV28,TGTGCCAGCAGTTTGTACGGGACAGGGGGCTCTGGGGCCAACGTCCTGACTTTC,CASSLYGTGGSGANVLTF
TRBJ2-5,NA,NA,TRBV7-2,TGTGCCAGCAGTCCCGGACACCTGAAGACCCAGTACTTC,CASSPGHLKTQYF
TRBJ2-1,TRBD2,NA,TRBV6-6,TGTGCCAGCACTCCGGGACTAGCGGGATATGAGCAGTTCTTC,CASTPGLAGYEQFF
TRBJ1-2,NA,NA,TRBV20-1,TGCAGTGCTCGTGGGCAGGGGAAAGATAACTATGGCTACACCTTC,CSARGQGKDNYGYTF
TRBJ2-7,NA,NA,TRBV14,TGTGCCAGCAGCCAATCAGACTGGCAGTACTTC,CASSQSDWQYF
TRBJ1-5,NA,NA,TRBV30,TGTGCCTGGAGTGTTCGGGCAGGGGATCAGCCCCAGCATTTT,CAWSVRAGDQPQHF
TRBJ2-4,NA,NA,TRBV11-2,TGTGCCAGCAGCTCAGTAGGACAGAAAAACATTCAGTACTTC,CASSSVGQKNIQYF
TRBJ2-3,TRBD2,NA,TRBV5-6,TGTGCCAGCCACGGGAGCGGGAGGGCTGGTAGCACAGATACGCAGTATTTT,CASHGSGRAGSTDTQYF